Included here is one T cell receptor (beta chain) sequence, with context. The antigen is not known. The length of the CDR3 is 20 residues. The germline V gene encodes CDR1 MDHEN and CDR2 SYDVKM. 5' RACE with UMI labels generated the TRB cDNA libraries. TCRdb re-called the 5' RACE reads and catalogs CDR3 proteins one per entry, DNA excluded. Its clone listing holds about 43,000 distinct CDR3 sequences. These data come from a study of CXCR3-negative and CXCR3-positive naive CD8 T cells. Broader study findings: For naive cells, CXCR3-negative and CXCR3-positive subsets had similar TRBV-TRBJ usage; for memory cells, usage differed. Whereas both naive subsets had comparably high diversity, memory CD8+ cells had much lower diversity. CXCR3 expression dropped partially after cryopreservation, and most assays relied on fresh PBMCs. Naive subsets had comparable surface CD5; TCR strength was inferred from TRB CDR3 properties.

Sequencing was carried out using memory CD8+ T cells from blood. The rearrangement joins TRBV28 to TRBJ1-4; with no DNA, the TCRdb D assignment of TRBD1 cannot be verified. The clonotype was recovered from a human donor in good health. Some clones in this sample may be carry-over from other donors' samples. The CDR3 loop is CASSSPTGFLSSTTNEKLFF.